This T cell receptor beta chain was identified during a study of T cell repertoires in cytomegalovirus infection. Study details: In public TCR beta signatures, there were indications of both CMV infection and matching HLA type. Findings and limits, study-wide: CMV-specific HLA-C-restricted TCR beta clonotypes dominated the ex vivo response.

TCRdb fed the reads into MiXCR, producing one record per CDR3 protein. The profile shows 600,000 to 700,000 distinct CDR3 sequences, roughly a third of them singletons. About this clonotype: No antigen is known for it.

Per the germline V gene, CDR1 is DFQATT and CDR2 is SNEGSKA (reference sequence). Unmatched junction bases numbered 11, after V lost 2 bases and J lost 4 bases. The CDR3 spans 15 residues. The source is a human donor in good health (CMV status not recorded). Some clones in this sample may be carry-over from other donors' samples. The chain couples TRBV20-1 to TRBJ2-7, with 7 bases fitting TRBD1. The input for sequencing was cultured PBMCs, taken from culture after CMV antigen stimulation. The CDR3 region is CSARSRAGGNYEQYF. Written as DNA, the CDR3 is TGCAGTGCTAGAAGTAGGGCAGGGGGTAATTACGAGCAGTACTTC.